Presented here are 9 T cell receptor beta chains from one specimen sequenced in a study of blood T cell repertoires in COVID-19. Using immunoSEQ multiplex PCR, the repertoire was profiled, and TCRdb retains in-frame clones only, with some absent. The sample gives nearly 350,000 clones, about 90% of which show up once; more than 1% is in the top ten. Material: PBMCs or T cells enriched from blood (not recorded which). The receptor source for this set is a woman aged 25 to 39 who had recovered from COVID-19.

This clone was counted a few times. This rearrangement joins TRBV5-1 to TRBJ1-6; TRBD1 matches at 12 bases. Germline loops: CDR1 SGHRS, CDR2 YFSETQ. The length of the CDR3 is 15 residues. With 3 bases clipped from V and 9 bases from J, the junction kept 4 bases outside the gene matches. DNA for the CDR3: TGCGCCAGCAGCTGGGGACAGGGGGCGATTTCACCCCTCCACTTT. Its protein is CASSWGQGAISPLHF.

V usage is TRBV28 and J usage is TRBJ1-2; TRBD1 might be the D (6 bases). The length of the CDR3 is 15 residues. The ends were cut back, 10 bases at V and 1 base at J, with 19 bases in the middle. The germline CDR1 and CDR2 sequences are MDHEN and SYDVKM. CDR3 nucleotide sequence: TGTGCCACCCGGGACATTCTGGGGCTTAACTATGGCTACACCTTC. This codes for CATRDILGLNYGYTF.

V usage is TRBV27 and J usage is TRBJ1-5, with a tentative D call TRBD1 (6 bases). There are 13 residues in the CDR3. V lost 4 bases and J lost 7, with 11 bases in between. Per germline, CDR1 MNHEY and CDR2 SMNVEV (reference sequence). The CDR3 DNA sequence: TGTGCCAGCAGTTCCCGTAGGGGGCAGCCCCAGCATTTT. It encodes CASSSRRGQPQHF.

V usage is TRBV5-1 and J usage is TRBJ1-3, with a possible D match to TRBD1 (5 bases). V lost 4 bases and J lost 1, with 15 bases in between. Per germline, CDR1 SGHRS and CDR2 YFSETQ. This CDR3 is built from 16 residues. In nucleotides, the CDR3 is TGCGCCAGCAGCGGGCCAGGGCCCTCTTCTGGAAACACCATATATTTT. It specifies CASSGPGPSSGNTIYF.

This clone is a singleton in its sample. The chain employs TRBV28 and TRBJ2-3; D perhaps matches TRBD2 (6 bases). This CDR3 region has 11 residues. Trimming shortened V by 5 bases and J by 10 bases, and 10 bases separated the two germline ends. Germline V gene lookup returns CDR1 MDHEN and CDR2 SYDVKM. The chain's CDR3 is CASSEREAQYF. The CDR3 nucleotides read TGTGCCAGCAGTGAAAGGGAGGCGCAGTATTTT.

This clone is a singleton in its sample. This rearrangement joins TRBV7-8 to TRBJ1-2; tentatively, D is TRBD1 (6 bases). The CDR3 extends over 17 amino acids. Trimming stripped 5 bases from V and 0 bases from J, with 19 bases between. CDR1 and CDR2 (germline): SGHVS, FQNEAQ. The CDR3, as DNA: TGTGCCAGCAGCATCCGGGACACCCGATTTTCTAACTATGGCTACACCTTC. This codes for CASSIRDTRFSNYGYTF.

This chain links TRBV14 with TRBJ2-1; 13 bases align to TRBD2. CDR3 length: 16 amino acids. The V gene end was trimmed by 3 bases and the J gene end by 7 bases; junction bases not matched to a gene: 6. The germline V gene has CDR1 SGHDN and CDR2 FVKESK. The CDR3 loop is CASSQLLAGGRNEQFF. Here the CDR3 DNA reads TGTGCCAGCAGCCAGCTACTAGCGGGGGGGCGGAATGAGCAGTTCTTC.

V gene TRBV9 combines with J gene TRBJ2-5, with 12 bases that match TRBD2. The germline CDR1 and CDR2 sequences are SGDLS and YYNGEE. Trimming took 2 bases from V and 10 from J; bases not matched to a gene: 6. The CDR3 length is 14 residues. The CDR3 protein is CASSVGLAGFLQYF. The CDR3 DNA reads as TGTGCCAGCAGCGTTGGACTAGCGGGGTTCCTCCAGTACTTC.

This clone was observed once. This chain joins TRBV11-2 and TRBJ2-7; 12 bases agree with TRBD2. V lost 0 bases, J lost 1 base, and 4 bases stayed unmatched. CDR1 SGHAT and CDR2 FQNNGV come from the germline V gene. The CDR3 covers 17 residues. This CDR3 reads CASSLEGTSGRSYEQYF. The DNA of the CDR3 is TGTGCCAGCAGCTTAGAGGGGACTAGCGGGCGATCCTACGAGCAGTACTTC.